This record concerns one T cell receptor beta chain sequence. Its target is not known. Clinical symptoms, serum thyroxine, TRAb, thyroid ultrasound and orbital computed tomography established diagnosis. Amplification yielded TCR beta CDR3 regions, with RNA transcripts as the source. An initial round of RT-PCR targeting the TCR CDR3 relied on the HTBI primer set. MiXCR, applied by TCRdb to the multiplex PCR reads, yields one record per CDR3 protein. The data show a few hundred thousand distinct CDR3 sequences, with roughly 12% seen just once and around 20% held by the top ten. Germline lookup yields CDR1 MGHRA and CDR2 YSYEKL. Trimming pared 7 bases from V and 4 bases from J, leaving 14 bases between. The CDR3 sequence is 14 residues long. The sample originates from a study of T cells in Graves' hyperthyroidism and ophthalmopathy. Study results and limitations: Most thyroid clonotypes that were expanded above 0.001 also turned up in blood. Ophthalmopathy, as predicted by the model, came a median 6.5 months after the prediction.

Material: blood. The chain recombines TRBV4-1 with TRBJ2-1; D might be TRBD1 or TRBD2, each matching 5 bases. This clonotype was obtained from a man aged 25 to 40 with Graves' hyperthyroidism that later progressed to Graves' ophthalmopathy. This CDR3 reads CASTSGTPYNEQFF. Here the CDR3 DNA reads TGCGCCAGCACCTCCGGGACCCCGTACAATGAGCAGTTCTTC.